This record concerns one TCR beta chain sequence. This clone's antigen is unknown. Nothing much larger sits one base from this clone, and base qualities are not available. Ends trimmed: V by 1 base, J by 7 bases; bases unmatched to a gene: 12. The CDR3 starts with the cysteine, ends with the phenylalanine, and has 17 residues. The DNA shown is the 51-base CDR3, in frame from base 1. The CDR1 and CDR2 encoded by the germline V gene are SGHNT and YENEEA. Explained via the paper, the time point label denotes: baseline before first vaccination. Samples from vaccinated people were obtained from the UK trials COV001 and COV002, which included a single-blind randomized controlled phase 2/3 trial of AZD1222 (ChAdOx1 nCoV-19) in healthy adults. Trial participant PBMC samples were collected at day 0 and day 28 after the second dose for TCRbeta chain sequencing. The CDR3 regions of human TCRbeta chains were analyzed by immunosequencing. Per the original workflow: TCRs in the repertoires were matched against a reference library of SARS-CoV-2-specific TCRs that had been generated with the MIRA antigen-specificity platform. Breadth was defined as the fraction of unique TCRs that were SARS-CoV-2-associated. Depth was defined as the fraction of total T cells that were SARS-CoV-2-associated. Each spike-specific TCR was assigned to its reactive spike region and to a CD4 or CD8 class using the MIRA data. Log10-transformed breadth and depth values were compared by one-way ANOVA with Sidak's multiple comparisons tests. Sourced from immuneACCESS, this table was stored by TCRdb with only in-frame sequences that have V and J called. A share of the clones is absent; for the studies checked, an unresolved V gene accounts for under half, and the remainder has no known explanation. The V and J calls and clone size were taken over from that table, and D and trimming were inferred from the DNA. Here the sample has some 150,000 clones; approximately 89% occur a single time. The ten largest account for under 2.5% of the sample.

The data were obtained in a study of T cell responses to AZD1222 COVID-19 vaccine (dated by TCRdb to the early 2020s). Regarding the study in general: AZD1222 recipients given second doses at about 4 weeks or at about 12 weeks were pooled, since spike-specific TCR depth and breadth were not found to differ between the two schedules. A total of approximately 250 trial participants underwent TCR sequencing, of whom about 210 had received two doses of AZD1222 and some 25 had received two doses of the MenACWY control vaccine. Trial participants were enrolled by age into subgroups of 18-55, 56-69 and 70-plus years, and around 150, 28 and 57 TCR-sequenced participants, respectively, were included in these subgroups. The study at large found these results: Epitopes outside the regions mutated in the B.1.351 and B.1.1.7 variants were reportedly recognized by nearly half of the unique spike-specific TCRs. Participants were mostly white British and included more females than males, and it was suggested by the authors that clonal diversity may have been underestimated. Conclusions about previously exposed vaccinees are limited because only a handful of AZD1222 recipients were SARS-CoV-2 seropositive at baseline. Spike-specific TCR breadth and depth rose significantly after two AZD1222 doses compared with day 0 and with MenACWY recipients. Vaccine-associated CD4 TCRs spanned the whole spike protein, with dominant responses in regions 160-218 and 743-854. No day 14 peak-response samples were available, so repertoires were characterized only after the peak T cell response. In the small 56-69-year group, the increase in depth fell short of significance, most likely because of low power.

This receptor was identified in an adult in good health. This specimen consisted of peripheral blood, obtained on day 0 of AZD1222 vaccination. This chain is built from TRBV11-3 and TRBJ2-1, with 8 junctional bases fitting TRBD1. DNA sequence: TGTGCCAGCAGCTTAGTTTTCTCGGACAGGGAAAAAAATGAGCAGTTCTTC. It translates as CASSLVFSDREKNEQFF. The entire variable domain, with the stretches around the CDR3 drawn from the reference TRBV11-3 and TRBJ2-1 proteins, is EAGVVQSPRYKIIEKKQPVAFWCNPISGHNTLYWYLQNLGQGPELLIRYENEEAVDDSQLPKDRFSAERLKGVDSTLKIQPAELGDSAVYLCASSLVFSDREKNEQFFGPGTRLTVL.